Following are 14 T cell receptor beta chains from one sample sequenced in a study of OX40 agonist ivuxolimab in advanced cancers. Some clones are missing from TCRdb's copy, which holds only in-frame ones; the method was immunoSEQ multiplex PCR. The data hold more than 70,000 clones, with 80% to 90% observed a single time. Sequenced material: CD4+ or CD8+ T cells sorted from blood, taken in a trial of the OX40 agonist ivuxolimab. These TCRs come from an adult with an advanced solid tumor such as melanoma, head and neck, liver or kidney cancer.

V is TRBV4-1 and J is TRBJ2-7; no clear D. The CDR3 length is 15 residues. V was shortened by 2 bases and J by 1 base, with 12 bases between the two germline ends. In germline, CDR1 is MGHRA, CDR2 YSYEKL. The chain's CDR3 is CASSQWVIQSYEQYF. CDR3 DNA: TGCGCCAGCAGCCAATGGGTTATTCAGTCCTACGAGCAGTACTTC.

The chain links TRBV2 to TRBJ2-3; the match to TRBD2 covers 9 bases. This CDR3 has 15 residues. The germline gives CDR1 SNHLY, CDR2 FYNNEI. V dropped 8 bases and J dropped 6; count of bases not matched to a gene: 12. CDR3 sequence (DNA): TGTGCCAGCTCCAGGTGGCGGGAGGGCTTTGATACGCAGTATTTT. Protein sequence: CASSRWREGFDTQYF.

The chain has TRBV5-1 and TRBJ1-4; 7 nucleotides line up with TRBD1. The CDR3 is made up of 17 amino acids. Germline-derived CDR1 and CDR2 are SGHRS and YFSETQ. V lost 4 bases to trimming and J lost 3 bases; unmatched junction nucleotides: 12. CDR3 loop: CASSPADRAGANEKLFF. CDR3 nucleotides: TGCGCCAGCAGCCCCGCCGACAGGGCAGGGGCTAATGAAAAACTGTTTTTT. Supplemented by reference TRBV5-1 and TRBJ1-4, the full variable domain reads KAGVTQTPRYLIKTRGQQVTLSCSPISGHRSVSWYQQTPGQGLQFLFEYFSETQRNKGNFPGRFSGRQFSNSRSEMNVSTLELGDSALYLCASSPADRAGANEKLFFGSGTQLSVL.

The chain carries TRBV6-5 and TRBJ2-2; no definite D call. The germline V gene has CDR1 MNHEY and CDR2 SVGAGI. The CDR3 loop spans 13 amino acids. The germline V and J ends were trimmed by 5 bases and 4 bases, with 8 bases remaining between them. CDR3 loop: CASSPRVTGELFF. CDR3 coding DNA: TGTGCCAGCAGTCCTAGAGTCACCGGGGAGCTGTTTTTT.

The chain has TRBV13 and TRBJ2-7; TRBD1 aligns across 12 bases. V lost 4 bases and J lost 5; bases outside the gene matches: 6. The V gene's germline CDR1 is PRHDT and CDR2 FYEKMQ (reference sequence). The length of the CDR3 is 15 residues. This chain's CDR3 is CASSSSGTGGNEQYF. The CDR3 DNA reads TGTGCCAGCAGCTCGTCCGGGACAGGGGGCAACGAGCAGTACTTC.

The rearrangement uses TRBV27 and TRBJ2-5; D is unresolved. CDR1 is MNHEY, CDR2 SMNVEV, per germline (reference sequence). The length of the CDR3 is 11 residues. Trimming took 3 bases from V and 5 from J, leaving 4 bases between them. The CDR3 nucleotides read TGTGCCAGCAGTTTTTGGGAGACCCAGTACTTC. Translating it yields CASSFWETQYF.

This chain links TRBV5-4 with TRBJ2-7; tentatively, D is TRBD2 (6 bases). Per the germline V gene, CDR1 is SGHNT and CDR2 is YYREEE (reference sequence). CDR3 size: 13 residues. Trimming pared 0 bases from V and 4 bases from J, leaving 8 bases between. The CDR3 is CASSLEREYEQYF. The CDR3 coding sequence is TGTGCCAGCAGCTTGGAACGGGAGTACGAGCAGTACTTC.

The CDR3 sequence is CASSPPHRVGNQPQHF. DNA of the CDR3: TGTGCCAGCTCACCACCGCACAGGGTTGGCAATCAGCCCCAGCATTTT. V usage is TRBV18 and J usage is TRBJ1-5, with D possibly TRBD1 on 6 matching bases. V dropped 0 bases and J dropped 2 bases, with 11 bases sitting between them. This CDR3 region has 16 residues. The germline V gene encodes CDR1 KGHSH and CDR2 LQKENI.

The J gene is TRBJ2-3, the V gene TRBV18, with 7 bases lining up with TRBD2. The CDR3 runs 14 residues. Germline V CDR1 and CDR2: KGHSH, LQKENI. V was clipped by 3 bases and J by 9 bases; unmatched bases: 9. The DNA for the CDR3 is TGTGCCAGCTCACCCCCGGCGGGGGAGAAAACGCAGTATTTT. As protein: CASSPPAGEKTQYF.

The chain is built from TRBV2 and TRBJ2-2, with D perhaps matching TRBD2 (5 bases). The CDR3 runs to 15 residues. CDR1 is SNHLY and CDR2 is FYNNEI in the germline V gene. Trimming cost V 4 bases and J 3 bases, with 12 bases left between them. The CDR3 DNA reads as TGTGCCAGCAGTGCAGGTAGCGTCGACACCGGGGAGCTGTTTTTT. This translates into CASSAGSVDTGELFF.

Note on this clone: A read error may account for a junction end that differs from germline. The CDR3 DNA follows: TGTGCTAGCAGCTTATCCAGCGGGAGGTCAGAGACCCAGTACTTC. Amino acids: CASSLSSGRSETQYF. V and J are TRBV7-7 and TRBJ2-5; 9 bases line up with TRBD2. There are 15 residues in the CDR3. Germline-derived CDR1 and CDR2 are SSHAT and FNYEAQ (reference sequence).

The chain combines TRBV7-8 with TRBJ1-1; D unresolved. Germline V gene lookup returns CDR1 SGHVS and CDR2 FQNEAQ. This CDR3 has 14 amino acids. V lost 5 bases and J lost 3, with 13 bases in between. The CDR3 DNA is TGTGCCAGCAGCCCTATCCGCGGGGACACTGAAGCTTTCTTT. Amino acid sequence: CASSPIRGDTEAFF.

The J gene is TRBJ1-3, the V gene TRBV7-9, with D possibly TRBD1 on 6 matching bases. CDR1 SEHNR and CDR2 FQNEAQ come from the germline V gene (reference sequence). V lost 1 base and J lost 4, with 17 bases in between. This CDR3 region has 17 residues. DNA of the CDR3: TGTGCCAGCAGCTTAGTCCCGACCCGGGGGCCAGGAAACACCATATATTTT. Its translation is CASSLVPTRGPGNTIYF.

This chain uses TRBV2 with TRBJ1-1, with D unresolved. The CDR3 length is 13 residues. Germline V CDR1 and CDR2: SNHLY, FYNNEI. Trimming took off 0 bases at V and 0 bases at J, with 2 bases between the two ends. The CDR3 region is CASSEALNTEAFF. The CDR3 DNA reads TGTGCCAGCAGTGAAGCGCTGAACACTGAAGCTTTCTTT. The full variable domain, in which reference TRBV2 and TRBJ1-1 provide the parts outside the CDR3, is EPEVTQTPSHQVTQMGQEVILRCVPISNHLYFYWYRQILGQKVEFLVSFYNNEISEKSEIFDDQFSVERPDGSNFTLKIRSTKLEDSAMYFCASSEALNTEAFFGQGTRLTVV.